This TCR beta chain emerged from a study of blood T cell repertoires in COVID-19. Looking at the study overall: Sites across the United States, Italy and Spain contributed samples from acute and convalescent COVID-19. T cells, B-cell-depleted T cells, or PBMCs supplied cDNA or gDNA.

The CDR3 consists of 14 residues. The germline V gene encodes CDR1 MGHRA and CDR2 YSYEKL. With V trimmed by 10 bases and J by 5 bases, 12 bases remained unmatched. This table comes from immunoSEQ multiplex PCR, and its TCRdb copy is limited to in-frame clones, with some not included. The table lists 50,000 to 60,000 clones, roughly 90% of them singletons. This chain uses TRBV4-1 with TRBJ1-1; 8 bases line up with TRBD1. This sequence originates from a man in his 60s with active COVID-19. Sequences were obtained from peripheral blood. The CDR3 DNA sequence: TGCGCCACCACATCGGACAGGGTAAATACTGAAGCTTTCTTT. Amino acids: CATTSDRVNTEAFF.